A selection of T cell receptor beta chains follows, all from one sample in a study of shared clonotypes between healthy human individuals. Profiled with immunoSEQ multiplex PCR; TCRdb holds only in-frame clones, not every one. The sample has 750,000 to 1,000,000 clones, about 91% seen once; the top ten hold 24%. The sequenced sample was naive CD8+ T cells sorted from blood. These receptors all come from a man under 40 in good health. Both conserved end residues are part of each CDR3. Fields, in order: D gene, J gene, clone size, V gene, CDR3 length, CDR3 protein, CDR3 DNA. The D gene is left open where the match is weak. The size field is filled for only some rows; it gives once, few, many or a size class.

D: -
J: TRBJ2-7
size: -
V: TRBV7-9
length: 15
CDR3: CASSFLDAPSYEQYF
DNA: TGTGCCAGCAGCTTTCTAGACGCGCCGTCCTACGAGCAGTACTTC

D: TRBD1
J: TRBJ2-1
size: few
V: TRBV7-6
length: 16
CDR3: CASSGRKGADRNEQFF
DNA: TGTGCCAGCAGCGGCCGAAAGGGGGCGGATAGGAATGAGCAGTTCTTC

D: -
J: TRBJ1-4
size: -
V: TRBV2
length: 18
CDR3: CASSEGVGSDATNEKLFF
DNA: TGTGCCAGCAGTGAAGGGGTCGGGTCGGATGCAACTAATGAAAAACTGTTTTTT

D: TRBD2
J: TRBJ2-4
size: -
V: TRBV27
length: 16
CDR3: CASRVTSGRAKNIQYF
DNA: TGTGCCAGCAGAGTGACTAGCGGGAGGGCCAAAAACATTCAGTACTTC

D: -
J: TRBJ2-5
size: -
V: TRBV9
length: 15
CDR3: CASSVGGGKQETQYF
DNA: TGTGCCAGCAGCGTAGGTGGAGGGAAACAAGAGACCCAGTACTTC

D: -
J: TRBJ1-2
size: -
V: TRBV30
length: 11
CDR3: CAWIRNYGYTF
DNA: TGTGCCTGGATACGGAATTATGGCTACACCTTC

D: -
J: TRBJ2-5
size: -
V: TRBV19
length: 16
CDR3: CASSTTPMESRETQYF
DNA: TGTGCCAGTAGTACCACCCCCATGGAGTCAAGAGAGACCCAGTACTTC

D: TRBD2
J: TRBJ2-7
size: -
V: TRBV10-1
length: 14
CDR3: CASSEGGSPYEQYF
DNA: TGCGCCAGCAGTGAAGGCGGGAGCCCCTACGAGCAGTACTTC

D: -
J: TRBJ2-7
size: -
V: TRBV7-9
length: 14
CDR3: CASSPLAGVEEQYF
DNA: TGTGCCAGCAGCCCCCTCGCTGGGGTGGAAGAGCAGTACTTC

D: -
J: TRBJ2-7
size: -
V: TRBV5-5
length: 13
CDR3: CASSFRTSYEQYF
DNA: TGTGCCAGCAGCTTTCGAACTAGCTACGAGCAGTACTTC

D: -
J: TRBJ2-7
size: -
V: TRBV29-1
length: 16
CDR3: CSCRRALGADSYEQYF
DNA: TGCAGCTGCCGGAGGGCCCTAGGAGCCGACTCCTACGAGCAGTACTTC

D: -
J: TRBJ2-7
size: once
V: TRBV2
length: 16
CDR3: CASSENRRGKGYEQYF
DNA: TGTGCCAGCAGTGAAAACCGCAGGGGTAAGGGTTACGAGCAGTACTTC

D: -
J: TRBJ1-1
size: -
V: TRBV4-1
length: 15
CDR3: CASSQVDSPNTEAFF
DNA: TGCGCCAGCAGCCAGGTGGACAGCCCGAACACTGAAGCTTTCTTT

D: -
J: TRBJ1-1
size: -
V: TRBV7-9
length: 19
CDR3: CASSSSDRLRAFGNTEAFF
DNA: TGTGCCAGCAGCTCATCCGACCGTTTGAGGGCGTTTGGGAACACTGAAGCTTTCTTT

D: TRBD1
J: TRBJ2-7
size: -
V: TRBV6-1
length: 16
CDR3: CASSEEVTGEYYEQYF
DNA: TGTGCCAGCAGTGAGGAAGTGACAGGGGAATACTACGAGCAGTACTTC

D: -
J: TRBJ2-7
size: -
V: TRBV7-9
length: 14
CDR3: CASSLTSGLGEQYF
DNA: TGTGCCAGCAGCTTAACGAGCGGGCTGGGGGAGCAGTACTTC

D: -
J: TRBJ1-2
size: -
V: TRBV19
length: 14
CDR3: CASSVSGEVYGYTF
DNA: TGTGCCAGTAGTGTATCCGGGGAGGTCTATGGCTACACCTTC

D: -
J: TRBJ2-7
size: -
V: TRBV6-5
length: 16
CDR3: CASSFVGHPPRNEQYF
DNA: TGTGCCAGCAGTTTCGTTGGTCACCCCCCTAGGAACGAGCAGTACTTC

D: TRBD1
J: TRBJ2-7
size: once
V: TRBV19
length: 15
CDR3: CASSIIGQGAYEQYF
DNA: TGTGCCAGTAGTATCATCGGACAGGGGGCCTACGAGCAGTACTTC

D: -
J: TRBJ2-7
size: -
V: TRBV9
length: 15
CDR3: CASSVGRTGADEQYF
DNA: TGTGCCAGCAGCGTAGGCAGGACGGGAGCGGACGAGCAGTACTTC

D: -
J: TRBJ1-2
size: once
V: TRBV9
length: 12
CDR3: CASNRAGNGYTF
DNA: TGTGCCAGCAATAGGGCGGGGAATGGCTACACCTTC

D: -
J: TRBJ2-7
size: -
V: TRBV23-1
length: 14
CDR3: CASSQNRSSYEQYF
DNA: TGCGCCAGCAGTCAAAACAGGTCTTCCTACGAGCAGTACTTC

D: TRBD2
J: TRBJ2-5
size: -
V: TRBV6-4
length: 12
CDR3: CASRSGRKTQYF
DNA: TGTGCCAGCAGAAGCGGGAGAAAGACCCAGTACTTC

D: TRBD2
J: TRBJ2-7
size: -
V: TRBV9
length: 15
CDR3: CASSTSGSSSYEQYF
DNA: TGTGCCAGCAGCACCAGCGGGAGCAGCTCCTACGAGCAGTACTTC

D: -
J: TRBJ2-1
size: -
V: TRBV27
length: 13
CDR3: CASALSSYNEQFF
DNA: TGTGCCAGCGCACTAAGCTCCTACAATGAGCAGTTCTTC

D: -
J: TRBJ1-5
size: -
V: TRBV7-9
length: 15
CDR3: CASSLVAAGLSPQHF
DNA: TGTGCCAGCAGCTTAGTCGCGGCGGGGCTCTCGCCCCAGCATTTT

D: -
J: TRBJ1-5
size: -
V: TRBV16
length: 12
CDR3: CASSQTDQPQHF
DNA: TGTGCCAGCAGCCAAACCGATCAGCCCCAGCATTTT

D: TRBD1
J: TRBJ1-1
size: once
V: TRBV6-1
length: 14
CDR3: CASSRQGAHTEAFF
DNA: TGTGCCAGCAGTCGACAGGGGGCTCACACTGAAGCTTTCTTT

D: -
J: TRBJ2-7
size: -
V: TRBV6-5
length: 15
CDR3: CASSYDTESSYEQYF
DNA: TGTGCCAGCAGTTACGATACAGAGAGCTCCTACGAGCAGTACTTC

D: -
J: TRBJ2-3
size: once
V: TRBV7-3
length: 15
CDR3: CASSNLGGGTDTQYF
DNA: TGTGCCAGCAGTAATCTGGGGGGTGGCACAGATACGCAGTATTTT

D: TRBD1
J: TRBJ2-1
size: -
V: TRBV19
length: 19
CDR3: CASSKGDRGPLSSYNEQFF
DNA: TGTGCCAGTAGTAAAGGAGACAGGGGGCCTTTAAGCTCCTACAATGAGCAGTTCTTC

D: -
J: TRBJ2-7
size: -
V: TRBV5-1
length: 13
CDR3: CATSPGASYEQYF
DNA: TGCGCTACCTCCCCCGGCGCCTCCTACGAGCAGTACTTC

D: TRBD2
J: TRBJ2-5
size: -
V: TRBV5-1
length: 19
CDR3: CASSLGTAGLAGPQETQYF
DNA: TGCGCCAGCAGCTTGGGGACGGCGGGACTAGCGGGGCCCCAAGAGACCCAGTACTTC

D: -
J: TRBJ2-3
size: -
V: TRBV27
length: 13
CDR3: CASRAEIADTQYF
DNA: TGTGCCAGCAGGGCCGAGATTGCAGATACGCAGTATTTT

D: -
J: TRBJ1-2
size: -
V: TRBV5-4
length: 14
CDR3: CASSLTVSNYGYTF
DNA: TGTGCCAGCAGCTTGACAGTTTCTAACTATGGCTACACCTTC